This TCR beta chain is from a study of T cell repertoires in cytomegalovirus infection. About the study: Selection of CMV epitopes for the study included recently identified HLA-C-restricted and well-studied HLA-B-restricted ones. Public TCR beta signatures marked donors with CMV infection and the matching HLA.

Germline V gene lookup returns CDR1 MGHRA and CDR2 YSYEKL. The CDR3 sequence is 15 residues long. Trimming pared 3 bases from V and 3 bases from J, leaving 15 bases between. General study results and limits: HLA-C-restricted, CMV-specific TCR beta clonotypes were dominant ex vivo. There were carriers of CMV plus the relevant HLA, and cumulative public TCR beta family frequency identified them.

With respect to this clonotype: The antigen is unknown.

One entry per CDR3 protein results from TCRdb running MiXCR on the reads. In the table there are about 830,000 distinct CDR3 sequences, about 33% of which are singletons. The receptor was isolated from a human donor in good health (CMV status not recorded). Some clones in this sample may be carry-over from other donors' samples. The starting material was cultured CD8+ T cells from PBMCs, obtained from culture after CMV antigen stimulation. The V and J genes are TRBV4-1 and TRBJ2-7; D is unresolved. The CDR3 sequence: CASSHEAPPVYEQYF. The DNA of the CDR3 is TGCGCCAGCAGCCATGAGGCTCCACCAGTCTACGAGCAGTACTTC.